Each of the 21 T cell receptor beta chains below was sequenced from the same sample in a study of blood T cells in healthy people across ages. A second PCR of about 6 to 12 cycles used a sample-barcoded 5' primer and a J-beta primer mix. TCRdb processed the 5' RACE reads anew with MiXCR; each CDR3 protein has one entry. This table holds over a million distinct CDR3 sequences, less than 50% found once. Sequenced: blood. Receptors were obtained from an older woman in good health.

The table lists this clonotype with a few counts. The CDR3 loop reads CASRPGTTPQETQYF. The CDR3 nucleotides are TGTGCCAGCAGGCCCGGGACTACCCCACAAGAGACCCAGTACTTC. This chain connects TRBV12-3 or TRBV12-4 to TRBJ2-5; 7 bases map to TRBD2. The trim removed 6 bases at V and 2 bases at J, leaving 9 bases unmatched. The CDR3 has 15 amino acids.

The gene calls are TRBV9 and TRBJ2-7; D gene unclear. Near its end, the DNA agrees better with TRBJ2-5, so the J call may be wrong. CDR1 and CDR2 from the germline V gene are SGDLS and YYNGEE. This CDR3 spans 15 amino acids. This CDR3 reads CASSVGSQIRETQYF. CDR3 coding DNA: TGTGCCAGCAGCGTAGGGTCACAGATCAGGGAGACCCAGTACTTC.

This clonotype was found many times. The chain is built from TRBV12-3 or TRBV12-4 and TRBJ2-4; 7 bases are a match to TRBD2. TRBJ2-7 explains the end of the DNA better; the J call may be wrong. The CDR3 consists of 15 residues. The CDR3 region is CASSPPSAGSGEQYF. The CDR3 bases are TGTGCCAGCAGTCCACCTTCAGCGGGATCTGGCGAGCAGTACTTC.

The chain employs TRBV4-1 and TRBJ2-5; D is uncertain. Germline assignment: CDR1 MGHRA and CDR2 YSYEKL. This CDR3 has 16 amino acids. The V end lost 1 base, the J end lost 4 bases, and 16 bases lay between the germline ends. As DNA, the CDR3 is TGCGCCAGCAGCCAAGTAAATCTCGTATCCCCAGAGACCCAGTACTTC. Its protein product is CASSQVNLVSPETQYF.

This clonotype was picked up a small number of times. The chain employs TRBV6-2 or TRBV6-3 and TRBJ2-7; TRBD1 matches 9 bases. This CDR3 region has 15 residues. V dropped 6 bases and J dropped 5; count of bases not matched to a gene: 11. Germline CDR1 reads MNHEY; CDR2 reads SVGEGT. CDR3 sequence: CASRHIQGARNEQYF. CDR3 DNA sequence: TGTGCCAGCAGACACATACAGGGGGCTAGAAACGAGCAGTACTTC.

CDR3 sequence: CSASRWASNQPQHF. CDR3 DNA sequence: TGCAGTGCCTCGAGGTGGGCTAGCAATCAGCCCCAGCATTTT. V and J are TRBV20-1 and TRBJ1-5; no definite D call. The germline CDR1 and CDR2 sequences are DFQATT and SNEGSKA (reference sequence). The V and J ends lost 6 bases and 0 bases respectively, with 12 bases between them. The CDR3 extends over 14 amino acids.

The J gene is TRBJ2-1, the V gene TRBV4-2; tentative D call: TRBD2 (6 bases). The CDR3 spans 15 residues. The V gene's germline CDR1 is LGHNA and CDR2 YNFKEQ. Trimming removed 1 base from V and 13 bases from J, with 20 bases in between. CDR3 sequence reads: CASSQAATSGGPQFF. For the CDR3, the DNA is TGTGCCAGCAGCCAAGCCGCCACCAGCGGAGGGCCTCAGTTCTTC.

The V gene is TRBV27, the J gene TRBJ1-2, with TRBD1 identical over 8 bases. The germline V gene has CDR1 MNHEY and CDR2 SMNVEV (reference sequence). V shed 6 bases, J shed 3 bases, and the junction held 9 bases outside the gene matches. The length of the CDR3 is 15 residues. The CDR3, as DNA: TGTGCCAGCAGCTACAGTCAGGGGGCGCACTATGGCTACACCTTC. Residues: CASSYSQGAHYGYTF.

In DNA, the CDR3 is TGCGCCAGCAGCCCCCTTTCTGAGTATTCCTACAATGAGCAGTTCTTC. Translating it yields CASSPLSEYSYNEQFF. The V call is TRBV5-1, the J call TRBJ2-1; D not certain. Germline assignment: CDR1 SGHRS and CDR2 YFSETQ. This CDR3 region has 16 residues. Trimming left V 4 bases short and J 1 base short, with 15 bases between. Using reference TRBV5-1 and TRBJ2-1 for the parts outside the CDR3, the full variable domain is KAGVTQTPRYLIKTRGQQVTLSCSPISGHRSVSWYQQTPGQGLQFLFEYFSETQRNKGNFPGRFSGRQFSNSRSEMNVSTLELGDSALYLCASSPLSEYSYNEQFFGPGTRLTVL.

This clonotype was counted only a few times. The J gene is TRBJ2-5, the V gene TRBV3-1; D unclear. The V end was cut by 1 base, the J end by 1 base, with 10 bases between. The CDR3 extends over 15 amino acids. Germline V gives CDR1 LGHDT, CDR2 YNNKEL (reference sequence). The CDR3: CASSQGQVGQETQYF. Written as DNA, the CDR3 is TGTGCCAGCAGCCAAGGTCAGGTGGGCCAAGAGACCCAGTACTTC.

A few counts support this clonotype. The rearrangement uses TRBV27 and TRBJ2-5, with D possibly being TRBD1 (6 bases). The V end was cut by 3 bases, the J end by 5 bases, with 10 bases between. The CDR3 loop spans 13 amino acids. Germline CDR1 reads MNHEY; CDR2 reads SMNVEV (reference sequence). This chain's CDR3 is CASSFHRAETQYF. Here the CDR3 DNA reads TGTGCCAGCAGTTTTCACAGGGCGGAGACCCAGTACTTC.

The chain links TRBV6-6 to TRBJ1-1; no definite D call. CDR1 and CDR2 from the germline V gene are MNHNY and SVGAGI (reference sequence). The V gene lost 2 bases and the J gene lost 5 bases, with 12 bases spanning the gap. This CDR3 contains 14 residues. In DNA, the CDR3 is TGTGCCAGCAGTTACGAGGGTAGTAGGACTGAAGCTTTCTTT. This encodes CASSYEGSRTEAFF.

As regards this clonotype: A read error may explain this, as a much larger clone is one base away. This chain connects TRBV6-2 or TRBV6-3 to TRBJ2-7; 9 bases fit TRBD1. The J call is doubtful: the DNA matches TRBJ2-4 better. Germline lookup yields CDR1 MNHEY and CDR2 SVGEGT. The CDR3 runs 14 residues. The CDR3 sequence: CAGRPQGAQNIQYF. CDR3 nucleotides: TGTGCCGGCAGGCCACAGGGGGCGCAAAACATTCAGTACTTC.

The J gene is TRBJ2-7, the V gene TRBV12-3 or TRBV12-4, with D maybe TRBD2 (6 bases). The V gene lost 5 bases and the J gene lost 1 base, with 15 bases spanning the gap. There are 15 residues in the CDR3. DNA of the CDR3: TGTGCCAGCAGTCCACCGGGACTGCCTTCCTACGAGCAGTACTTC. The encoded protein is CASSPPGLPSYEQYF.

The chain links TRBV7-9 to TRBJ2-1; D not certain. This CDR3 is 13 amino acids long. The ends were cut back, 1 base at V and 7 bases at J, with 8 bases in the middle. The germline V gene encodes CDR1 SEHNR and CDR2 FQNEAQ (reference sequence). CDR3 sequence: CASSLVARNEQFF. CDR3 bases: TGTGCCAGCAGCTTAGTGGCCCGAAATGAGCAGTTCTTC.

The gene calls are TRBV7-9 and TRBJ2-1, with TRBD2 identical over 10 bases. The germline CDR1 and CDR2 sequences are SEHNR and FQNEAQ (reference sequence). With 3 bases clipped from V and 4 bases from J, the junction kept 9 bases outside the gene matches. The CDR3 runs to 17 residues. Here the CDR3 DNA reads TGTGCCAGCAGCTTGACTAGCGGGCCCCAGTATTACAATGAGCAGTTCTTC. It is translated as CASSLTSGPQYYNEQFF. The variable domain in full, completed from reference TRBV7-9 and TRBJ2-1, reads DTGVSQNPRHKITKRGQNVTFRCDPISEHNRLYWYRQTLGQGPEFLTYFQNEAQLEKSRLLSDRFSAERPKGSFSTLEIQRTEQGDSAMYLCASSLTSGPQYYNEQFFGPGTRLTVL.

In DNA, the CDR3 is TGCAGCGTTGAAACCAATGAGCAGTACTTC. Its translation: CSVETNEQYF. The genes are TRBV29-1 and TRBJ2-5; D ambiguous. Germline CDR1 SQVTM, CDR2 ANQGSEA. V was pared by 2 bases and J by 11 bases, with 9 bases between. The CDR3 spans 10 residues.

V and J are TRBV11-2 and TRBJ2-4, with a tentative D call TRBD2 (6 bases). V was shortened by 7 bases and J by 3 bases, with 13 bases between the two germline ends. The CDR3 contains 14 residues. Germline V gene lookup returns CDR1 SGHAT and CDR2 FQNNGV. Written as DNA, the CDR3 is TGTGCCAGCATTTCACCGGGGGACAAAAACATTCAGTACTTC. This encodes CASISPGDKNIQYF.

The chain has TRBV12-3 or TRBV12-4 and TRBJ2-3; possible D gene TRBD1, 5 bases. The CDR3 is made up of 14 amino acids. V lost 5 bases and J lost 1, with 10 bases in between. CDR3 in DNA: TGTGCCAGCAGTCCTAGACAGCGCACAGATACGCAGTATTTT. Translated: CASSPRQRTDTQYF.

This clonotype was seen many times. A read error may account for a junction end that differs from germline. The chain's CDR3 is CASSLGGGQPQHF. The CDR3 nucleotides are TGTGCCAGCAGTTTAGGGGGAGGTCAGCCCCAGCATTTT. V is TRBV7-9 and J is TRBJ1-5, with a weak D call TRBD1 (6 bases). Germline CDR1 and CDR2: SEHNR and FQNEAQ (reference sequence). The CDR3 spans 13 residues.

The chain employs TRBV7-9 and TRBJ1-4, with no clear D. The CDR3 loop spans 15 amino acids. The V end was cut by 1 base, the J end by 8 bases, with 14 bases between. Per the germline V gene, CDR1 is SEHNR and CDR2 is FQNEAQ (reference sequence). In DNA, the CDR3 is TGTGCCAGCAGCTTAGGGGTCGGAGAAAGGGAAAAACTGTTTTTT. Protein product: CASSLGVGEREKLFF.